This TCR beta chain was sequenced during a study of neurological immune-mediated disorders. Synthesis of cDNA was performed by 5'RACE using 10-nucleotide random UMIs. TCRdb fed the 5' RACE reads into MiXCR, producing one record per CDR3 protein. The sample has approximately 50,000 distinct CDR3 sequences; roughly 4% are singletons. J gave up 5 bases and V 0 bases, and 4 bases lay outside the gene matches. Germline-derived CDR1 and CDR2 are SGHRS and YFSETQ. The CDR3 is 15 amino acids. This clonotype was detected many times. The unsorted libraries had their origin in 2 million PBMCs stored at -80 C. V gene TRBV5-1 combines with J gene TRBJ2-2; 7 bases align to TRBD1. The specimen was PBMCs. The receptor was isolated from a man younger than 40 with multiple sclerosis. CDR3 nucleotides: TGCGCCAGCAGCTTGGCGGGACAGTTGACCGGGGAGCTGTTTTTT. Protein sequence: CASSLAGQLTGELFF.